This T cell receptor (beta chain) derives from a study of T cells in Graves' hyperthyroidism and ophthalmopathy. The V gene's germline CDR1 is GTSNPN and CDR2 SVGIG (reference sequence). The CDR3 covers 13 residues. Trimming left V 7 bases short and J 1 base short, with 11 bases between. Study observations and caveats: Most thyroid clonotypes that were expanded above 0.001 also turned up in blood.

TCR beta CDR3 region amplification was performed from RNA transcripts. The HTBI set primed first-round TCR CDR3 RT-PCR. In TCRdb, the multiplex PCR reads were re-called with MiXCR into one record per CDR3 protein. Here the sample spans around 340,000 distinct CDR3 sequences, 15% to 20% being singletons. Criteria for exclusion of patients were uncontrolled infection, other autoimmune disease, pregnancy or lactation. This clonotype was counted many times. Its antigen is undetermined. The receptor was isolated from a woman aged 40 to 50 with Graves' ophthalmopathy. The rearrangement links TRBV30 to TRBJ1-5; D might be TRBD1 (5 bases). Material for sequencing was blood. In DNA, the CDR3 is TGTGCCTACAGAGGGGAAAGCAATCAGCCCCAGCATTTT. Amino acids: CAYRGESNQPQHF.